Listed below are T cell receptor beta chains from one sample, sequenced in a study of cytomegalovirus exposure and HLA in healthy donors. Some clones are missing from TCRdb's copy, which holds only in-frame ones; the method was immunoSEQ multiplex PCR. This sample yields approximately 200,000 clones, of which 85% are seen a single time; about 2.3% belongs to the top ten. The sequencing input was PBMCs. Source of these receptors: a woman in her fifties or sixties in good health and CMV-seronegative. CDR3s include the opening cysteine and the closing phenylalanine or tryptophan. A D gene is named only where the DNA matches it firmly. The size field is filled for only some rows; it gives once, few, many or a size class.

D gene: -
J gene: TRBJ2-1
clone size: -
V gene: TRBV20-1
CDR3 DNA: TGCAGTGCTCGACGGGACTCACAGTTCTTC
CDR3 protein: CSARRDSQFF

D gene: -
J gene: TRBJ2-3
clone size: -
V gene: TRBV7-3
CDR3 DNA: TGTGCCAGCAGCTTAACGGCAGGCTCTAGCACAGATACGCAGTATTTT
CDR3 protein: CASSLTAGSSTDTQYF

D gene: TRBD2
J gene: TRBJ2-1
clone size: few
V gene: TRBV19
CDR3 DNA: TGTGCCAGTCAGCGTGTTGGGACTAGTTCGTACAATGAGCAGTTCTTC
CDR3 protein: CASQRVGTSSYNEQFF

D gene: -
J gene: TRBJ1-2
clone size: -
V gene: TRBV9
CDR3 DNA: TGTGCCAGCAGCGTAGGGGCAGGCGAGATTAACTATGGCTACACCTTC
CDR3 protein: CASSVGAGEINYGYTF

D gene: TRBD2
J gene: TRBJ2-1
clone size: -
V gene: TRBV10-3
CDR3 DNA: TGTGCCATCAGTGGGACCGGGACTAGCGGGGCTCGCTCCTACAATGAGCAGTTCTTC
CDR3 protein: CAISGTGTSGARSYNEQFF

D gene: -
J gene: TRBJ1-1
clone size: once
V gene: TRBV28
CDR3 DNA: TGTGCCAGCAGGACAGGTCTGAACACTGAAGCTTTCTTT
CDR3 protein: CASRTGLNTEAFF

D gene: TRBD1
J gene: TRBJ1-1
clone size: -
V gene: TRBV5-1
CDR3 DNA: TGCGCCACCTTCCCCGGGGCGGGACAGAACCCGAACACTGAAGCTTTCTTT
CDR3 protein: CATFPGAGQNPNTEAFF

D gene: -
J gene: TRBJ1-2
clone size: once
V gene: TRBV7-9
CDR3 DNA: TGTTCCAGCAGCTTATCCGGGGTAATGGATTCCTACACCTTC
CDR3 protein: CSSSLSGVMDSYTF

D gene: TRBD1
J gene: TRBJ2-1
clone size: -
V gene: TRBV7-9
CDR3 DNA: TGTGCCAGCAGCTCCGGGACAGGCAGGGACCACTCGAATGAGCAGTTCTTC
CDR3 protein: CASSSGTGRDHSNEQFF

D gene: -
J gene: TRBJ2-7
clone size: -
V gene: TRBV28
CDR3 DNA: TGTGCCGCCGAACATAGACCTGGGACAAGCTCCTACGAGCAGTACTTC
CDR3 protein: CAAEHRPGTSSYEQYF

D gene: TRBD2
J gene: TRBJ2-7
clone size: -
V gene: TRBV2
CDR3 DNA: TGTGCCAGCAGGGACTACTCGGGGGGGACTTCCTACGAGCAGTACTTC
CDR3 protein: CASRDYSGGTSYEQYF